The source of this T cell receptor (beta chain) is a study of technical replicates of blood from several donors. TCRdb's copy holds only in-frame clones and misses some; the assay was immunoSEQ multiplex PCR. Among tens of thousands of clones listed, under 99% were seen once. Germline assignment: CDR1 MGHDK and CDR2 SYGVNS. The CDR3 has 14 residues. V lost 3 bases and J lost 5, with 10 bases in between. This receptor was identified in a human donor in good health. Sequenced input: T cells isolated from PBMCs. The chain is built from TRBV25-1 and TRBJ2-2; tentatively, D is TRBD2 (5 bases). CDR3 sequence: CASSDLAETGELFF. The CDR3 DNA reads as TGTGCCAGCAGTGATCTAGCAGAGACCGGGGAGCTGTTTTTT.